The clone carrying this T cell receptor beta chain was seen a single time. These data are taken from a study of blood T cell repertoires in COVID-19. Study summary: COVID-19 samples, acute and convalescent, were from the United States, Italy and Spain. Sample material is recorded as cDNA or gDNA derived from T cells, B-cell-depleted T cells, or PBMCs.

Per the original methods: Nucleated cell number was recorded as an estimate derived from reference gene primer amplification. Repertoires were generated with immunoSEQ multiplex PCR, while TCRdb's copy carries only in-frame clones and drops some. That table gives V, J and clone size, and the DNA gave D and trimming. The repertoire holds 200,000 to 250,000 clones, with about 87% as singletons. V lost 4 bases to trimming and J lost 3 bases; unmatched junction nucleotides: 6. Germline CDR1 reads SGHRS; CDR2 reads YFSETQ. CDR3 length: 15 amino acids. The clonotype was recovered from a woman between 65 and 79 years old with active or convalescent COVID-19. The specimen was peripheral blood. The chain couples TRBV5-1 to TRBJ2-1; 8 bases agree with TRBD1. The CDR3 loop is CASSRRQGIYNEQFF. The CDR3 DNA is TGCGCCAGCAGCAGGAGACAGGGGATCTACAATGAGCAGTTCTTC.